What follows are 9 T cell receptor beta chains derived from one specimen sequenced in a study of T cells in Graves' hyperthyroidism and ophthalmopathy. What was amplified from RNA transcripts were TCR beta CDR3 regions. TCR CDR3 underwent first-round RT-PCR with the HTBI primer set. Each CDR3 protein is one row after TCRdb ran MiXCR on the multiplex PCR reads. This sample yields hundreds of thousands of distinct CDR3 sequences, of which around 15% are seen a single time; 25% to 30% belongs to the top ten. Sequencing input: blood. The receptors were sampled from a man aged 50 to 59 with Graves' ophthalmopathy.

This clonotype was observed a few times. The J gene is TRBJ2-1, the V gene TRBV6-2 or TRBV6-3; 7 bases are shared with TRBD2. Germline CDR1 MNHEY, CDR2 SVGEGT. V lost 8 bases, J lost 0 bases, and 10 bases stayed unmatched. The CDR3 contains 16 residues. The CDR3 here is CASSGSGIGSYNEQFF. In nucleotides, the CDR3 is TGTGCCAGCTCGGGGAGCGGGATAGGCTCCTACAATGAGCAGTTCTTC.

This clonotype has at least ten counts. The rearrangement joins TRBV15 to TRBJ2-1; TRBD2 agrees at 8 bases. This CDR3 is built from 16 residues. Losses at the gene ends were 3 bases for V and 0 bases for J; bases not matched to a gene: 4. Looked up from germline, CDR1 is LNHNV and CDR2 is YYDKDF (reference sequence). CDR3 amino acids: CATSSTAGASYNEQFF. The CDR3 bases are TGTGCCACCAGCAGTACAGCGGGAGCCTCCTACAATGAGCAGTTCTTC.

The chain joins TRBV30 to TRBJ1-4, with D perhaps TRBD1 (6 bases). The CDR3 has 15 residues. Germline-derived CDR1 and CDR2 are GTSNPN and SVGIG (reference sequence). V lost 4 bases and J lost 2, with 14 bases in between. The CDR3 DNA reads as TGTGCCTGGACCGTAAATACAGGGACTAATGAAAAACTGTTTTTT. Translation gives CAWTVNTGTNEKLFF.

This clonotype was seen more than once but under ten times. A junction boundary mismatches the germline segment, possibly from a read error. The chain has TRBV30 and TRBJ1-2, with TRBD1 matching 10 bases. The germline CDR1 and CDR2 sequences are GTSNPN and SVGIG (reference sequence). The CDR3 has 15 amino acids. CDR3 DNA: TGTGCCTGGAGAGGCAAGACAGGGGGCAACTATGGCTGCACCTTC. Translated, it gives CAWRGKTGGNYGCTF.

The V call is TRBV7-6, the J call TRBJ2-7, with 12 positions matching TRBD2. This CDR3 region has 15 residues. The V gene end was trimmed by 5 bases and the J gene end by 7 bases; junction bases not matched to a gene: 9. The germline V gene encodes CDR1 SGHVS and CDR2 FNYEAQ. CDR3 residues: CASSPGTSGPGEQYF. The CDR3 DNA reads TGTGCCAGCAGCCCTGGGACTAGCGGGCCCGGTGAGCAGTACTTC.

This clonotype came up a few times. The chain links TRBV30 to TRBJ2-2; 10 bases line up with TRBD2. The V segment lost 1 base and the J segment 3 bases; nucleotides outside the gene matches: 2. There are 15 residues in the CDR3. Germline loops: CDR1 GTSNPN, CDR2 SVGIG (reference sequence). DNA for the CDR3: TGTGCCTGGAGTGGGCTAGCGGGAGACACCGGGGAGCTGTTTTTT. Amino acid sequence: CAWSGLAGDTGELFF.

This clonotype was seen ten or more times. The V gene is TRBV20-1, the J gene TRBJ2-1, with D maybe TRBD1 (5 bases). This CDR3 has 9 amino acids. V gave up 6 bases and J gave up 8 bases, with 5 bases separating them. The germline gives CDR1 DFQATT, CDR2 SNEGSKA (reference sequence). CDR3 residues: CSARDEQFF. The CDR3 DNA is TGCAGTGCCAGGGATGAGCAGTTCTTC.

This clonotype came up a few times. J is TRBJ2-3 and V is TRBV25-1, with no clear D. Germline V gene sequence: CDR1 MGHDK, CDR2 SYGVNS. The ends were cut back, 5 bases at V and 4 bases at J, with 10 bases in the middle. The CDR3 spans 13 residues. Here the CDR3 DNA reads TGTGCCAGCAGTTATTCACTTTCAGATACGCAGTATTTT. It specifies CASSYSLSDTQYF.

This clonotype has a handful of counts. The V call is TRBV6-4, the J call TRBJ2-7, with D perhaps being TRBD1 or TRBD2 (5 bases each). Looked up from germline, CDR1 is MRHNA and CDR2 is SNTAGT. The CDR3 extends over 17 amino acids. V was shortened by 2 bases and J by 3 bases, with 20 bases between the two germline ends. As DNA, the CDR3 is TGTGCCAGCAGTGACCCGGCGGTGGGGGACCTCCTCTACGAGCAGTACTTC. Residues: CASSDPAVGDLLYEQYF.